This TCR beta chain was identified during a study of blood T cell repertoires in COVID-19. A remark on this clone: The junction departs from the called germline gene at one end, perhaps through a read error.

Generated by immunoSEQ multiplex PCR, the TCRdb table keeps only in-frame clones and is missing some. Of over 50,000 clones in the sample, about 82% were seen once. This receptor was identified in a man between 65 and 85 years old with active COVID-19. What was sequenced was peripheral blood.

CDR3 region: CASSPTSLPGDTQYF. DNA for the CDR3: TGTGCTAGCAGCCCGACTAGCCTTCCGGGAGATACGCAGTATTTT. This chain connects TRBV7-7 to TRBJ2-3; 7 nucleotides line up with TRBD2. The CDR3 extends over 15 amino acids. Germline CDR1 and CDR2: SSHAT and FNYEAQ (reference sequence).